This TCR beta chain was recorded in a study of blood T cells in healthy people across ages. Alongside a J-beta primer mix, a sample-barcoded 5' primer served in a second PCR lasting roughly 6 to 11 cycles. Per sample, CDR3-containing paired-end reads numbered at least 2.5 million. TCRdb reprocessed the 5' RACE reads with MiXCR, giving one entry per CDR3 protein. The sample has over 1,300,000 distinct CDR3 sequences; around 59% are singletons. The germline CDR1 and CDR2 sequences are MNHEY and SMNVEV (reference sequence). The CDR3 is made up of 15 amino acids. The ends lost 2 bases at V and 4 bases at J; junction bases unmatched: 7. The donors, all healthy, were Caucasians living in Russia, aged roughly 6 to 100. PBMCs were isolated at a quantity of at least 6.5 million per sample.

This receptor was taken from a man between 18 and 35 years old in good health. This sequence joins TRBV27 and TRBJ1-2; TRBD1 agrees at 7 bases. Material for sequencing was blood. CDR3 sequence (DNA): TGTGCCAGCAGTTTACGACAGGGAGTGTTCTATGGCTACACCTTC. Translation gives CASSLRQGVFYGYTF.